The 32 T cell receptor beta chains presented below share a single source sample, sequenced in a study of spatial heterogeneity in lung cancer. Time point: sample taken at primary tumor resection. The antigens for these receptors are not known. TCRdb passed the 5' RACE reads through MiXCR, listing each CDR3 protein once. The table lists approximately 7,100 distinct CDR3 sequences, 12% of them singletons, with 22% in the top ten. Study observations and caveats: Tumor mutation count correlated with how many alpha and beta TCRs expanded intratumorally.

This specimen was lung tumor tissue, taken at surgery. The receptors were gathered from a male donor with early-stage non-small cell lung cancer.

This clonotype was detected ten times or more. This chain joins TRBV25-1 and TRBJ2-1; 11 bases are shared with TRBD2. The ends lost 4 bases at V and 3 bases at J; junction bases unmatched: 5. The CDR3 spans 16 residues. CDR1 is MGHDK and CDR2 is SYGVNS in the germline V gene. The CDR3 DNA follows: TGTGCCAGCAGTGCGCCCGGGACTAGCGGCTACAATGAGCAGTTCTTC. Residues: CASSAPGTSGYNEQFF.

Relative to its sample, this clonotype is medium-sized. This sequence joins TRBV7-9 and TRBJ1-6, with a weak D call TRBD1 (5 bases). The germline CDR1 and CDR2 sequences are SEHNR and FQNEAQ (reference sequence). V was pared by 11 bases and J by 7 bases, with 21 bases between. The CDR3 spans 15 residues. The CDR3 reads CAGERGHTPNSPLHF. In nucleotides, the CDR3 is TGTGCCGGGGAACGTGGACACACGCCGAATTCACCCCTCCACTTT.

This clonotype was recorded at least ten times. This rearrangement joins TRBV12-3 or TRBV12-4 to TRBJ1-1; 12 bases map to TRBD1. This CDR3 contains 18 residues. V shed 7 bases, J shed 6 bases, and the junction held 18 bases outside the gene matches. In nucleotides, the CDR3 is TGTGCCAGCATCACCGGGACAGGGGGCGCGGTCGGGAATGCTGAAGCTTTCTTT. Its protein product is CASITGTGGAVGNAEAFF.

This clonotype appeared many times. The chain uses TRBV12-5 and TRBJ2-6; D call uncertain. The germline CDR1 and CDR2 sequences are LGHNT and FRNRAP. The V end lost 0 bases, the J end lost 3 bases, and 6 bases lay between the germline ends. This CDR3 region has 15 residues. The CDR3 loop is CASGLVRVGANVLTF. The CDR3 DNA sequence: TGTGCTAGTGGTTTGGTACGAGTTGGGGCCAACGTCCTGACTTTC.

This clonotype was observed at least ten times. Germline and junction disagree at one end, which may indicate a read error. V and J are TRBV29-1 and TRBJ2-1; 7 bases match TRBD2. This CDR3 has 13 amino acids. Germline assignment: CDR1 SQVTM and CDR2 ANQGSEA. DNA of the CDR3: TGCAGCGTTCGGGCCGGGGGGTACAATGAGCATTTCTTC. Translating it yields CSVRAGGYNEHFF.

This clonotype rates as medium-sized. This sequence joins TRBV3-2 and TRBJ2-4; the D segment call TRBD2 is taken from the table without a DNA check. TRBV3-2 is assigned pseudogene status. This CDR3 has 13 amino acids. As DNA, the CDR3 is TGTGCCAGCACGCCTGGACTAAAAAACATTCAGTACTTC. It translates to CASTPGLKNIQYF.

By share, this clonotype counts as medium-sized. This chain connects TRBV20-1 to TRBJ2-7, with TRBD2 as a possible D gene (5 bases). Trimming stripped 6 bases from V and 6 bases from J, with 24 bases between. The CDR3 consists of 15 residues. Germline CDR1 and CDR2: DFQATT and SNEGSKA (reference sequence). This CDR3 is CSALPPRGWAGEQYF. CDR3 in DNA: TGCAGTGCCCTCCCCCCAAGAGGGTGGGCCGGCGAGCAGTACTTC.

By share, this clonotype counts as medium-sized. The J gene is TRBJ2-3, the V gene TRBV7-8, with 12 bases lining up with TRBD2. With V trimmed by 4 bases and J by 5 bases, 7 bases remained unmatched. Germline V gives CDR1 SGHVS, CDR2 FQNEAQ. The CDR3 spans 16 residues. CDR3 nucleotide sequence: TGTGCCAGCAGCTCCCGACTAGCGGGAGATGTAGATACGCAGTATTTT. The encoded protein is CASSSRLAGDVDTQYF.

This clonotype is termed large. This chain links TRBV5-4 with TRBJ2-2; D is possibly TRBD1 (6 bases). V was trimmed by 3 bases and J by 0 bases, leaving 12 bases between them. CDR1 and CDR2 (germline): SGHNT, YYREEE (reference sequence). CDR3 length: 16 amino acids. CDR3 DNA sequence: TGTGCCAGCAGCTCCTGGGACAAAACGAACACCGGGGAGCTGTTTTTT. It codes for CASSSWDKTNTGELFF.

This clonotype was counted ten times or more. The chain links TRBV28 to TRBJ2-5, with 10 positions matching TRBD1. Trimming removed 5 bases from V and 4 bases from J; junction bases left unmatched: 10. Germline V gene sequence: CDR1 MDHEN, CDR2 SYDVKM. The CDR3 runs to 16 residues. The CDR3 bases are TGTGCCAGCAGTATCCAGGGACAGGGGAGGCGAGAGACCCAGTACTTC. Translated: CASSIQGQGRRETQYF.

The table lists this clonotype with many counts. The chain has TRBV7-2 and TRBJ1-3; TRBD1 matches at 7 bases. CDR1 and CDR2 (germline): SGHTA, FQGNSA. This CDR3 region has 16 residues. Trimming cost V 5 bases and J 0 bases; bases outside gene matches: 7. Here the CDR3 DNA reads TGTGCCAGCAGCCCAGACAGGGTTTCCTCTGGAAACACCATATATTTT. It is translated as CASSPDRVSSGNTIYF.

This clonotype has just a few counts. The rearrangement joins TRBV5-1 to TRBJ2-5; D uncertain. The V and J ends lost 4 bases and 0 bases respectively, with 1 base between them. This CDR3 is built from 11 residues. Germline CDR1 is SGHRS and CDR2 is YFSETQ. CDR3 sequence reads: CASSNQETQYF. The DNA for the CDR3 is TGCGCCAGCAGCAACCAAGAGACCCAGTACTTC.

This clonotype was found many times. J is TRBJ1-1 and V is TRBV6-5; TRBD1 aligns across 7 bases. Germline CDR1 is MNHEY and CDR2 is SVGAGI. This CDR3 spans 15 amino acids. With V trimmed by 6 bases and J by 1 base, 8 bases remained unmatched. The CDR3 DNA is TGTGCCAGCAGCTCCCACAGGGGAGGGAACACTGAAGCTTTCTTT. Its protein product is CASSSHRGGNTEAFF.

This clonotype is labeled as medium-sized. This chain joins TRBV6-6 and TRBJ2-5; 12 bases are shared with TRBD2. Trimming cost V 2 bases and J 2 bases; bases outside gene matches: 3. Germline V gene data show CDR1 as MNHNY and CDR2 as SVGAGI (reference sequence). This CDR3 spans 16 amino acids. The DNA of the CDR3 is TGTGCCAGCAGTTACGTACTAGCGGGAGGACAAGAGACCCAGTACTTC. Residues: CASSYVLAGGQETQYF.

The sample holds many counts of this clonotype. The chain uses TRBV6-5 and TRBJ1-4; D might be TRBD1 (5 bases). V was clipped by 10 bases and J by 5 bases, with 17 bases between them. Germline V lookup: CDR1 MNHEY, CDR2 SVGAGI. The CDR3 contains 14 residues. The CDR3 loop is CATSRIRQNEKLFF. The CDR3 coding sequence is TGTGCCACTTCCCGAATTCGACAGAATGAAAAACTGTTTTTT.

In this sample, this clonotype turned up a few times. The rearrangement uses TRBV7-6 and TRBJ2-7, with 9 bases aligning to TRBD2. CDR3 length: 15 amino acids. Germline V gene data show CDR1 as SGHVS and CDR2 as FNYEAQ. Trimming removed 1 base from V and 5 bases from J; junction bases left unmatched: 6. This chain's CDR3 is CASSLEAGGPHEQYF. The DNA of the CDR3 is TGTGCCAGCAGCTTAGAGGCGGGAGGGCCGCACGAGCAGTACTTC.

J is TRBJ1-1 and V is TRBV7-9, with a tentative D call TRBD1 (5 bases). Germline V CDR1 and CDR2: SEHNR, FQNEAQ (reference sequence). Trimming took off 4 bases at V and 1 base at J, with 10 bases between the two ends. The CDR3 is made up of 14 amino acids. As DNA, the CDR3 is TGTGCCAGCAGCTCCCGGGGGAGGAACACTGAAGCTTTCTTT. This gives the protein CASSSRGRNTEAFF.

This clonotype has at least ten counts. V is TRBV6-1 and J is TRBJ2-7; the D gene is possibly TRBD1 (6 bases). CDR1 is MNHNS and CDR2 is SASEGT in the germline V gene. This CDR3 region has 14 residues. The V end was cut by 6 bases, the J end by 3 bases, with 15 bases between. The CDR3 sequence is CASRADRLIYEQYF. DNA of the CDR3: TGTGCCAGCAGAGCTGACAGGTTGATCTACGAGCAGTACTTC.

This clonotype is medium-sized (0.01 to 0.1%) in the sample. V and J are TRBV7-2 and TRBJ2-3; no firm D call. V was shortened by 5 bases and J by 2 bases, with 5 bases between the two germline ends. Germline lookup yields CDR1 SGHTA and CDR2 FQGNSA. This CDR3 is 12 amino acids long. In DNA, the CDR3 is TGTGCCAGCAGCCCCTACACAGATACGCAGTATTTT. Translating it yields CASSPYTDTQYF.

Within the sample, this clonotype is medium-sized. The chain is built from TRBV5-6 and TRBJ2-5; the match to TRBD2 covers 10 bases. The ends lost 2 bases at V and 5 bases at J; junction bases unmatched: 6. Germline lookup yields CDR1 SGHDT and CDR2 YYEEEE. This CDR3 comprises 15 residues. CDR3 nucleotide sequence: TGTGCCAGCAGCTTCCGACTAGCGGGTCGGGAGACCCAGTACTTC. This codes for CASSFRLAGRETQYF.

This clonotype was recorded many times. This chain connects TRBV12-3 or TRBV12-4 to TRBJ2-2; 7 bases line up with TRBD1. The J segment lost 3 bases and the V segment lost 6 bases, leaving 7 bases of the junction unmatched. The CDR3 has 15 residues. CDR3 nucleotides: TGTGCCAGCAGCCACAGGGGTGGTGACACCGGGGAGCTGTTTTTT. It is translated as CASSHRGGDTGELFF.

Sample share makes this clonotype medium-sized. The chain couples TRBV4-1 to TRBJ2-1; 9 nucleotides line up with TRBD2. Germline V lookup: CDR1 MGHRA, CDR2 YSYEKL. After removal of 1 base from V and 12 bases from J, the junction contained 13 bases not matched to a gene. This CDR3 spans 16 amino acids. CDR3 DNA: TGCGCCAGCAGCCAAGCCGTTAGCGGGGGACTAGACCCGCAGTTCTTC. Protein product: CASSQAVSGGLDPQFF.

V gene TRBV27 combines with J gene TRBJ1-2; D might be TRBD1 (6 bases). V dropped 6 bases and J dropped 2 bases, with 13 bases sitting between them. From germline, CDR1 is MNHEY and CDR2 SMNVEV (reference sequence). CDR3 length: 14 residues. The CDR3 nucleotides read TGTGCCAGCAGGGGTGCAGGGGCGAACTATGGCTACACCTTC. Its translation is CASRGAGANYGYTF.

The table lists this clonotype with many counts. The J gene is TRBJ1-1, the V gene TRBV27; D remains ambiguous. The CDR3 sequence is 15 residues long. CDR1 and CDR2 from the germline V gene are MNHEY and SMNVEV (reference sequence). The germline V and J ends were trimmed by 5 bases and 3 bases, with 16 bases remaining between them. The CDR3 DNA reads TGTGCCAGCAGTCCCTCCCGGTACAGAGACACTGAAGCTTTCTTT. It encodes CASSPSRYRDTEAFF.

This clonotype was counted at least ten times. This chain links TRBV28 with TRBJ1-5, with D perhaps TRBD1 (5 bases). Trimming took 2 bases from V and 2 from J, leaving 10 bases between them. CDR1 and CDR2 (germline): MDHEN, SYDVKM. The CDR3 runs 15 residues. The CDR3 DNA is TGTGCCAGCAGTTTAGGATGGGGGGGCAATCAGCCCCAGCATTTT. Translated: CASSLGWGGNQPQHF.

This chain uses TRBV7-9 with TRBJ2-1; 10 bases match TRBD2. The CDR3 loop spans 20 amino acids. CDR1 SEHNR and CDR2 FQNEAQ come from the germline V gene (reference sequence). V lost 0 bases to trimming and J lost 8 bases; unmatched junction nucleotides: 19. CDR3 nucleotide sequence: TGTGCCAGCAGCTTAGCGGGCTCTAGCGGGAGCTTCCTGGGTTACGATGAGCAGTTCTTC. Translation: CASSLAGSSGSFLGYDEQFF.

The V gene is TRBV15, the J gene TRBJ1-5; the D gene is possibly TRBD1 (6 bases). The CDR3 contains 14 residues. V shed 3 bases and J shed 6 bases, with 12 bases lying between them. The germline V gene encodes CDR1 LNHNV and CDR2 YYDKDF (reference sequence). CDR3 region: CATSRGGPTQPQHF. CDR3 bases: TGTGCCACCAGCAGGGGGGGCCCGACTCAGCCCCAGCATTTT. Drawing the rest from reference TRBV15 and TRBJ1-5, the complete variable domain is DAMVIQNPRYQVTQFGKPVTLSCSQTLNHNVMYWYQQKSSQAPKLLFHYYDKDFNNEADTPDNFQSRRPNTSFCFLDIRSPGLGDTAMYLCATSRGGPTQPQHFGDGTRLSIL.

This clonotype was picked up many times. DNA for the CDR3: TGCGCCAGCAGCATCCAGGGTCCGGACAATGAGCAGTTCTTC. It translates to CASSIQGPDNEQFF. V and J are TRBV5-1 and TRBJ2-1, with D possibly TRBD1 on 5 matching bases. The CDR3 consists of 14 residues. Trimming cost V 4 bases and J 5 bases, with 13 bases left between them. Looked up from germline, CDR1 is SGHRS and CDR2 is YFSETQ.

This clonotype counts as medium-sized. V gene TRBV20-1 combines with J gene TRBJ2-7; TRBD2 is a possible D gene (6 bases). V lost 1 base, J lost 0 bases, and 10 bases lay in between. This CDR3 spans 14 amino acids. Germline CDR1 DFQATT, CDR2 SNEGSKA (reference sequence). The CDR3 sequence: CSARGMTSSYEQYF. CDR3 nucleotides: TGCAGTGCTAGAGGCATGACTAGCTCCTACGAGCAGTACTTC.

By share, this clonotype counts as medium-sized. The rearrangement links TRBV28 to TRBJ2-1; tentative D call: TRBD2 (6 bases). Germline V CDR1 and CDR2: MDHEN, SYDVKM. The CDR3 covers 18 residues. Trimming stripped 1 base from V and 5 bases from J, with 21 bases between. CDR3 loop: CASSLYPRLVGFHNEQFF. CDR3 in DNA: TGTGCCAGCAGTTTATACCCCAGACTAGTGGGGTTCCACAATGAGCAGTTCTTC.

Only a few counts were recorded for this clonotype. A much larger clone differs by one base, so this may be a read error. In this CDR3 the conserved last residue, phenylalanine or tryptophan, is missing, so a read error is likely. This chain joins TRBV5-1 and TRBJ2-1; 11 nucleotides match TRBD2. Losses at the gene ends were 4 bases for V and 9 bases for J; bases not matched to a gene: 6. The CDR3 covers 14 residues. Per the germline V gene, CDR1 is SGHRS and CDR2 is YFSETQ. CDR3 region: CASSRTSGSSEQFS. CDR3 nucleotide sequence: TGCGCCAGCAGCCGAACTAGCGGGAGTAGTGAGCAGTTCTCC.

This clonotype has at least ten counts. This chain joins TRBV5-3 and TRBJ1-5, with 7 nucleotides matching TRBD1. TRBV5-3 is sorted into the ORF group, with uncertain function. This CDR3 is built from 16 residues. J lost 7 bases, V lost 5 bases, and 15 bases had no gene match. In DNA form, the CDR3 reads TGTGCCAGAAGGAGTATGACAGGGCGGTGGGGACAGCCCCAGCATTTT. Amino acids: CARRSMTGRWGQPQHF.